This T cell receptor (beta chain) is drawn from a study of cytomegalovirus exposure and HLA in healthy donors. On the study more broadly: From donors who were HLA-typed, an early data release held around 80 million unique TCRs. Findings of the study overall: A later analysis linked a missense DCLRE1C variant to TCR beta V- and J-gene trimming. After further analysis at a later stage, 16,951 TCR beta sequences were associated with HLA alleles at 0.05 false discovery rate.

With respect to this clone: Its specificity is unknown. At one end, the junction sequence differs from germline, possibly due to a read error. This sample also contains other DNA sequences that code for the same CDR3.

The germline V gene has CDR1 MNHEY and CDR2 SMNVEV (reference sequence). This CDR3 has 14 amino acids. PCR amplification relied on 60 Vbeta primers (plus 13 Jbeta primers). Per the original methods: Unique TCR beta chains numbered around 80 million in a later analysis, with about 9.9 million shared. TCRdb keeps only in-frame clones here, not all; method: immunoSEQ multiplex PCR. D and trimming come from the DNA, and the V and J calls and clone size come from that table. This table has 100,000 to 150,000 clones, roughly 78% appearing once. The receptor was derived from a man aged 25 to 45 in good health and CMV-seropositive. Sequencing was performed on PBMCs. The rearrangement links TRBV27 to TRBJ1-2; TRBD1 agrees at 7 bases. DNA of the CDR3: TGCGCCAGCAGTTTAACAGGGGATGGCTATGGCTACACCTTC. Protein sequence: CASSLTGDGYGYTF.